What follows describes a single TCR beta chain. Its antigen is unidentified. The sample is drawn from a study of cytomegalovirus exposure and HLA in healthy donors. Findings and caveats of the study: Researchers counted 164 TCR beta chains as cytomegalovirus-associated.

The repertoire was sequenced with immunoSEQ multiplex PCR; TCRdb's copy has only in-frame clones and lacks some. The sample carries around 300,000 clones, nearly 90% recorded once. Specimen: PBMCs. This TCR came from a man aged 25 to 40 in good health and CMV-seronegative.

CDR3 coding DNA: TGTGCCAGCAGCTTTGGGGCAGCTTATAACTATGGCTACACCTTC. Encoded protein: CASSFGAAYNYGYTF. This chain connects TRBV5-4 to TRBJ1-2, with TRBD1 as a possible D gene (5 bases). The V gene lost 2 bases and the J gene lost 1 base, with 12 bases spanning the gap. CDR1 and CDR2 (germline): SGHNT, YYREEE (reference sequence). There are 15 residues in the CDR3.